This T cell receptor beta chain was sequenced during a study of blood T cell repertoires in COVID-19. Across the study: PBMCs, B-cell-depleted T cells, or T cells provided the cDNA or gDNA that made up the material.

Authors' processing steps: Researchers report that nucleated cell counts were estimated from reference gene primer amplification. TCRdb keeps only in-frame clones here, not all; method: immunoSEQ multiplex PCR. V and J calls and clone size come straight from that table; D and trimming were deduced from the DNA. The sample lists around 46,000 clones; roughly nine tenths were seen once. The CDR3 runs to 15 residues. Unmatched junction bases numbered 7, after V lost 1 base and J lost 9 bases. The germline V gene encodes CDR1 MNHNS and CDR2 SASEGT. Sequences were obtained from PBMCs or T cells enriched from blood (not recorded which). This chain joins TRBV6-1 and TRBJ2-1, with 9 bases aligning to TRBD2. This sequence originates from a woman in her forties or fifties who had recovered from COVID-19. CDR3 nucleotide sequence: TGTGCCAGCAGTGAAGGACTAGCGGACGATTCTGAGCAGTTCTTC. Protein product: CASSEGLADDSEQFF.